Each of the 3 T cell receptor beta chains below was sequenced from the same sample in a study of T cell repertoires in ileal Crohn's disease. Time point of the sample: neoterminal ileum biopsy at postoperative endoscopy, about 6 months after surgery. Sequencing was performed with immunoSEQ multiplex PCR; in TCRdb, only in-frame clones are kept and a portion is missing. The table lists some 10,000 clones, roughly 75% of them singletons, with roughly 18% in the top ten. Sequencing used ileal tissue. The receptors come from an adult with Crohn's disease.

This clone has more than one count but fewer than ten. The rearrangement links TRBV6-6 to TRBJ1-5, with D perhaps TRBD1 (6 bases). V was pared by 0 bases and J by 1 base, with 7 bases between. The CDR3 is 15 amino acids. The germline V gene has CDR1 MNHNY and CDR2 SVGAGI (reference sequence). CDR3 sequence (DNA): TGTGCCAGCAGTTACTCGACAGGAAGCAATCAGCCCCAGCATTTT. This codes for CASSYSTGSNQPQHF.

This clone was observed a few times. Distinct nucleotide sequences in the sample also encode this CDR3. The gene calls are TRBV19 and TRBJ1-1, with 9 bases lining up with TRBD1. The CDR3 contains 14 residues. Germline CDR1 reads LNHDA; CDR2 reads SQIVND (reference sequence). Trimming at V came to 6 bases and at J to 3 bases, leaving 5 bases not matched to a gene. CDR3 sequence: CASSPDRGYTEAFF. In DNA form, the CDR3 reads TGTGCCAGTAGCCCTGACAGGGGGTACACTGAAGCTTTCTTT.

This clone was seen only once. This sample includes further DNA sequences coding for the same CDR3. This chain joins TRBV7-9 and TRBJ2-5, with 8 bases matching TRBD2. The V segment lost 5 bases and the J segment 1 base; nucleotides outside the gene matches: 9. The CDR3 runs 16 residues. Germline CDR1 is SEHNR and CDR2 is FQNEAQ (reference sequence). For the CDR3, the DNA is TGTGCCAGCAGCCTGGCGGGAGGCCTTCCCCAAGAGACCCAGTACTTC. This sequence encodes CASSLAGGLPQETQYF.